This TCR beta chain was sequenced for a study of cytomegalovirus exposure and HLA in healthy donors (dated by TCRdb to between 2016 and 2019). Looking at the study overall: According to a later analysis, one platform produced both the roughly 110 validation repertoires and the approximately 600 repertoires of the first cohort. The aim of the study was to test whether cataloging public T cell receptors could identify signatures of past pathogen exposure. A separate validation cohort of approximately 120 different subjects was used in addition to the approximately 670-subject first cohort. High-throughput TCR immunosequencing, statistical association of individual TCRs with disease status, and machine learning were combined to predict cytomegalovirus infection status.

As encoded in the germline V gene (reference sequence), CDR1 is SEHNR while CDR2 is FQNEAQ. V is reduced by 1 base and J by 9 bases, leaving a spacing of 10 bases between them. From the cysteine through the phenylalanine, the CDR3 covers 13 amino acids. The read is trimmed to its CDR3 DNA, 39 bases read in frame from base 1. Library method: the immunoSEQ multiplex PCR assay. On the authors' methods: To diagnose cytomegalovirus status from the catalog of TCR beta chain sequences, a statistical classification framework was built. TCRdb's version of the immuneACCESS table is confined to in-frame rearrangements and falls short of the full clone set. An unresolved V gene accounts for under half of the shortfall where checked; the remainder is of unknown origin. Clone size and V and J calls were adopted from that table, with D and trimming inferred from the DNA. Within this sample are 55,000 to 70,000 clones, with around 94% of them counted one time only. 2% to 2.5% of the sample is in the top ten clones.

What the research found in general, with its limitations: A later analysis lacked HLA typing for the validation cohort, so it scored co-occurrence in that cohort across all 130 or so repertoires. It was suggested by the authors that the approach could potentially be generalized to other disease states and immunological phenotypes. Subsequent analysis determined that TCRs grouped into clusters in the first cohort also showed a tendency toward co-occurrence across the 90 to 150 validation repertoires, and approximately 94% of cluster scores exceeded 0. In vitro tests confirmed that a few of the cytomegalovirus-associated TCR beta chains recognize cytomegalovirus antigens. The classifier was reported to diagnose cytomegalovirus status with high specificity and sensitivity in both the original and validation cohorts. The study listed 150 to 200 TCR beta chains as associated with cytomegalovirus. Most TCR sequences were observed very rarely across donors, whereas some public TCRs were present in many individuals.

The donors belonged to the validation cohort of about 130 subjects, which was separate from the approximately 660-subject first cohort. Comment on this clone: Its specific antigen is unknown. There are no base qualities to consult, and no much larger clone falls within one base.

The source is a man aged 18 to 29 in good health and CMV-seronegative. The sequencing input was PBMCs. This chain is built from TRBV7-9 and TRBJ2-1; the D segment cannot be called with confidence. The DNA sequence is as follows: TGTGCCAGCAGCTTAGTGCCTAAACCTGAGCAGTTCTTC. It translates to CASSLVPKPEQFF.